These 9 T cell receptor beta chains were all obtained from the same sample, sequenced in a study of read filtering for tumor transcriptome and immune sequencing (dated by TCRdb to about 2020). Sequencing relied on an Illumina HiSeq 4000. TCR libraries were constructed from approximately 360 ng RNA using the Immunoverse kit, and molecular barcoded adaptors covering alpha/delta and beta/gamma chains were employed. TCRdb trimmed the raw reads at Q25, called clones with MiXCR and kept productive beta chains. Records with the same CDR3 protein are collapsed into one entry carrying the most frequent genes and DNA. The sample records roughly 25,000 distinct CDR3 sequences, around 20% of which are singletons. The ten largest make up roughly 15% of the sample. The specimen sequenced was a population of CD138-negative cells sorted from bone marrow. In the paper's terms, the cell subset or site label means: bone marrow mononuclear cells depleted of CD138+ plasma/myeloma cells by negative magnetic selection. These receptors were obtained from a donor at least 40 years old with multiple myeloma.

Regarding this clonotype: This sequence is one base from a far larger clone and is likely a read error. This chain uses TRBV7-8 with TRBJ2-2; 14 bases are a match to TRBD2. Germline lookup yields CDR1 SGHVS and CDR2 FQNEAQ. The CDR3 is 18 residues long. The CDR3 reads CASSFRLAGGSDTRELFF. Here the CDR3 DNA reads TGTGCCAGCAGCTTCAGACTAGCGGGAGGGAGTGACACCCGGGAGCTGTTTTTT.

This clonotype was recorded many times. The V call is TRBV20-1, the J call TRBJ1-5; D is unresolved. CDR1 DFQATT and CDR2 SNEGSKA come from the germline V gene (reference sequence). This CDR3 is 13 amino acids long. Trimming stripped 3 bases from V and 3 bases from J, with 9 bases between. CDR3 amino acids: CSARRTDNQPQHF. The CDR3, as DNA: TGCAGTGCTAGGAGGACGGACAATCAGCCCCAGCATTTT.

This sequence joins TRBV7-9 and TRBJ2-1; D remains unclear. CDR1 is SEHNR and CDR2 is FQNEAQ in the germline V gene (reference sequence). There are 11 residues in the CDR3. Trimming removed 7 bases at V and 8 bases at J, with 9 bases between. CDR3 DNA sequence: TGTGCCAGCACCGCCTTGGATGAGCAGTTCTTC. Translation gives CASTALDEQFF.

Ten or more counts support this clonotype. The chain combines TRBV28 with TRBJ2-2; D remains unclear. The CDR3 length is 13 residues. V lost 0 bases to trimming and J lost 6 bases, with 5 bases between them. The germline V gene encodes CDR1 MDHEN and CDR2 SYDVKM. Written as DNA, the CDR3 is TGTGCCAGCAGTTTATGGGGCTCCGGGGAGCTGTTTTTT. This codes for CASSLWGSGELFF.

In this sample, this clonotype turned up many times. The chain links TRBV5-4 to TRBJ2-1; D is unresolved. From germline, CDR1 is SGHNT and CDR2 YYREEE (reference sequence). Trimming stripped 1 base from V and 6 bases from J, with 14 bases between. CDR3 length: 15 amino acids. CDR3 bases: TGTGCCAGCAGCTTGACTTCTTTCGCGGTCAATGAGCAGTTCTTC. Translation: CASSLTSFAVNEQFF.

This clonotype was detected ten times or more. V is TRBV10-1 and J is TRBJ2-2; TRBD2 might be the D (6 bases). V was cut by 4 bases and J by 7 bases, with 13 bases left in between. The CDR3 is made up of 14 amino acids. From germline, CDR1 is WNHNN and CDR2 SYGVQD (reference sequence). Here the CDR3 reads CASSVNLASGELFF. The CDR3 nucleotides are TGCGCCAGCAGTGTGAATCTAGCGAGCGGGGAGCTGTTTTTT.

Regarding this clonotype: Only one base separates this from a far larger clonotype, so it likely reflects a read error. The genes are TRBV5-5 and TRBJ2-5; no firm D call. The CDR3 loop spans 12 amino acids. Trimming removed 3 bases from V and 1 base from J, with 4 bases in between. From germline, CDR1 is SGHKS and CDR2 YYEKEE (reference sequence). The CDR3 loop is CASSSGQETQYF. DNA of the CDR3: TGTGCCAGCAGCTCGGGCCAAGAGACCCAGTACTTC. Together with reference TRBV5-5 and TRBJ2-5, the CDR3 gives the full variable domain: DAGVTQSPTHLIKTRGQQVTLRCSPISGHKSVSWYQQVLGQGPQFIFQYYEKEERGRGNFPDRFSARQFPNYSSELNVNALLLGDSALYLCASSSGQETQYFGPGTRLLVL.

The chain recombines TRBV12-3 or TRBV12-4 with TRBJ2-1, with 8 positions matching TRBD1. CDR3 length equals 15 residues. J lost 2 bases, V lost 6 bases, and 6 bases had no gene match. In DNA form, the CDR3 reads TGTGCCAGCAGCTCCGGGACAGGAGCCTACAATGAGCAGTTCTTC. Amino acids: CASSSGTGAYNEQFF.

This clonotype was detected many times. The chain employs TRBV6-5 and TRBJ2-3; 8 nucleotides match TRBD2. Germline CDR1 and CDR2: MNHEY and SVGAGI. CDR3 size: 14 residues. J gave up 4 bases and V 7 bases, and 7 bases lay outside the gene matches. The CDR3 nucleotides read TGTGCCAGCACCAACAGCGGGAGCTCAGATACGCAGTATTTT. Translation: CASTNSGSSDTQYF.